The 28 T cell receptor beta chains presented below share a single source sample, sequenced in a study of cytomegalovirus exposure and HLA in healthy donors. A multiplex PCR was run with 60 Vbeta primers and 13 Jbeta primers. Sequencing was performed with immunoSEQ multiplex PCR; in TCRdb, only in-frame clones are kept and a portion is missing. The profile covers more than 85,000 clones, with about three quarters appearing a single time and roughly 5.7% taken by the ten largest. Input material: PBMCs. All receptors come from a male donor in good health and CMV-seronegative.

The genes are TRBV4-3 and TRBJ2-1, with TRBD2 matching over 10 bases. The V and J ends lost 4 bases and 3 bases, in that order; junction bases with no gene match: 9. The CDR3 consists of 17 residues. Germline-derived CDR1 and CDR2 are LGHNA and YSLEER. CDR3 nucleotide sequence: TGCGCCAGCAGCCGACAGACTACTAGCGGGGACTACAATGAGCAGTTCTTC. It encodes CASSRQTTSGDYNEQFF.

This clone appeared a few times. The CDR3 reads CASSEKRQGRSEAFF. The CDR3, as DNA: TGTGCCAGCAGTGAAAAAAGACAGGGTAGGTCTGAAGCTTTCTTT. The rearrangement uses TRBV6-1 and TRBJ1-1; 7 bases align to TRBD1. In germline, CDR1 is MNHNS, CDR2 SASEGT. V was pared by 2 bases and J by 6 bases, with 9 bases of the junction left unmatched. This CDR3 region has 15 residues.

The J gene is TRBJ2-2, the V gene TRBV28; 8 nucleotides agree with TRBD2. CDR1 is MDHEN, CDR2 SYDVKM, per germline. J was trimmed by 1 base and V by 10 bases; bases with no gene match: 5. The CDR3 loop spans 14 amino acids. In DNA, the CDR3 is TGTGCCACCCTTGCGGGAGGGAACACCGGGGAGCTGTTTTTT. Protein: CATLAGGNTGELFF.

This chain joins TRBV4-1 and TRBJ2-1; a weak D match, TRBD2 (5 bases). The CDR3 is 12 residues long. Trimming stripped 4 bases from V and 9 bases from J, with 10 bases between. Per the germline V gene, CDR1 is MGHRA and CDR2 is YSYEKL. Written as DNA, the CDR3 is TGCGCCAGCAGCCGGCTTGGGAGTGAGCAGTTCTTC. Its protein product is CASSRLGSEQFF.

The CDR3 region has the DNA TGTGCCATCAGACAAACTAGCGGGTGGAATGAGCAGTTCTTC. Translation gives CAIRQTSGWNEQFF. This chain joins TRBV10-3 and TRBJ2-1, with TRBD2 matching over 9 bases. Trimming cost V 6 bases and J 7 bases; bases outside gene matches: 7. The CDR3 is 14 residues long. CDR1 is ENHRY, CDR2 SYGVKD, per germline.

The chain couples TRBV5-4 to TRBJ2-3; D may be TRBD2 (5 bases). Germline V CDR1 and CDR2: SGHNT, YYREEE (reference sequence). V shed 0 bases and J shed 0 bases, with 8 bases lying between them. This CDR3 is built from 15 residues. CDR3 nucleotides: TGTGCCAGCAGCTTGGAACCGGGGAGCACAGATACGCAGTATTTT. This codes for CASSLEPGSTDTQYF. Drawing the rest from reference TRBV5-4 and TRBJ2-3, the complete variable domain is ETGVTQSPTHLIKTRGQQVTLRCSSQSGHNTVSWYQQALGQGPQFIFQYYREEENGRGNFPPRFSGLQFPNYSSELNVNALELDDSALYLCASSLEPGSTDTQYFGPGTRLTVL.

This clone was counted a few times. This sequence joins TRBV5-1 and TRBJ2-7, with 12 bases fitting TRBD2. Germline CDR1 SGHRS, CDR2 YFSETQ. CDR3 length: 15 residues. The ends lost 4 bases at V and 5 bases at J; junction bases unmatched: 7. The CDR3, as DNA: TGCGCCAGCAGCCGAACTAGCGGGAGGACCCACGAGCAGTACTTC. This sequence encodes CASSRTSGRTHEQYF.

DNA for the CDR3: TGTGCCAGCAGCTTCGAGGCCTTGGCCTACAATGAGCAGTTCTTC. Amino acids: CASSFEALAYNEQFF. The chain has TRBV11-3 and TRBJ2-1; D gene uncertain. CDR1 is SGHNT, CDR2 YENEEA, per germline. The ends were cut back, 3 bases at V and 2 bases at J, with 11 bases in the middle. This CDR3 region has 15 residues.

V usage is TRBV5-1 and J usage is TRBJ2-2; a weak D match, TRBD1 (6 bases). The V gene's germline CDR1 is SGHRS and CDR2 YFSETQ. The V end lost 0 bases, the J end lost 4 bases, and 16 bases lay between the germline ends. This CDR3 is built from 17 residues. As DNA, the CDR3 is TGCGCCAGCAGCTTGGCCTCAGGGGTGGTAGGCACCGGGGAGCTGTTTTTT. Residues: CASSLASGVVGTGELFF.

CDR3 protein: CAWDAGLPPYEQYF. The CDR3 DNA reads TGTGCCTGGGACGCGGGACTACCGCCCTACGAGCAGTACTTC. The V and J genes are TRBV30 and TRBJ2-7; TRBD2 agrees at 7 bases. The junction had 9 bases not matched to a gene; V was cut back by 5 bases and J by 2 bases. The CDR3 has 14 residues. Germline assignment: CDR1 GTSNPN and CDR2 SVGIG (reference sequence).

As regards this clone: One junction end does not reproduce the germline sequence, and a read error may be involved. DNA of the CDR3: TGCAGCGTCCCTCCAACCGGGACAGGGCTCATGAACAATGAAGCTTTCTTT. This translates into CSVPPTGTGLMNNEAFF. V is TRBV29-1 and J is TRBJ1-1; TRBD1 agrees at 9 bases. Germline values: CDR1 SQVTM, CDR2 ANQGSEA. The CDR3 contains 17 residues.

A remark on this clone: A junction end diverges from the germline sequence, so it may reflect a read error. V and J are TRBV7-7 and TRBJ2-5; possibly TRBD2 for D (5 bases). This CDR3 is built from 16 residues. Per the germline V gene, CDR1 is SSHAT and CDR2 is FNYEAQ (reference sequence). This chain's CDR3 is CASSLAGPPGVETQYF. CDR3 nucleotide sequence: TGTGCTAGCAGCTTAGCAGGACCCCCCGGGGTTGAGACCCAGTACTTC.

V and J are TRBV28 and TRBJ2-5, with 8 bases identical to TRBD2. This CDR3 contains 16 residues. Germline V gene data show CDR1 as MDHEN and CDR2 as SYDVKM. The V segment lost 3 bases and the J segment 5 bases; nucleotides outside the gene matches: 11. The CDR3 DNA is TGTGCCAGCAGTTTTATCGGGGGGGTGAGCTATGAGACCCAGTACTTC. Amino acids: CASSFIGGVSYETQYF.

This clone turned up a few times. The chain couples TRBV6-1 to TRBJ1-5; D is unclear. The germline gives CDR1 MNHNS, CDR2 SASEGT. V was shortened by 5 bases and J by 0 bases, with 8 bases between the two germline ends. This CDR3 comprises 14 residues. CDR3 protein: CASSFGSSNQPQHF. In nucleotides, the CDR3 is TGTGCCAGCAGTTTCGGGTCTAGCAATCAGCCCCAGCATTTT.

This chain connects TRBV9 to TRBJ1-4; D unclear. The CDR3 runs 16 residues. The V gene lost 3 bases and the J gene lost 0 bases, with 12 bases spanning the gap. Looked up from germline, CDR1 is SGDLS and CDR2 is YYNGEE. CDR3 coding DNA: TGTGCCAGCAGCGATCCGGACTACTCAACTAATGAAAAACTGTTTTTT. Its translation is CASSDPDYSTNEKLFF.

This chain links TRBV19 with TRBJ1-4; D not certain. Looked up from germline, CDR1 is LNHDA and CDR2 is SQIVND (reference sequence). This CDR3 region has 14 residues. Trimming took off 3 bases at V and 3 bases at J, with 8 bases between the two ends. In DNA form, the CDR3 reads TGTGCCAGTAGTATTGGCTCCCCTAATGAAAAACTGTTTTTT. It codes for CASSIGSPNEKLFF.

A remark on this clone: This CDR3 is also generated by other DNA sequences in the sample. The CDR3 region has the DNA TGCGCCAGCAGCCTCCTTACCCGACTAGCGGGAGGATTCTACGAGCAGTACTTC. Its protein product is CASSLLTRLAGGFYEQYF. J is TRBJ2-7 and V is TRBV4-1; TRBD2 aligns across 13 bases. The trim removed 4 bases at V and 3 bases at J, leaving 12 bases unmatched. Germline assignment: CDR1 MGHRA and CDR2 YSYEKL. The CDR3 spans 18 residues.

The V call is TRBV6-5, the J call TRBJ1-1; D might be TRBD1 (6 bases). The CDR3 runs to 15 residues. Trimming removed 10 bases from V and 5 bases from J, with 23 bases in between. Germline V gene sequence: CDR1 MNHEY, CDR2 SVGAGI. CDR3 coding DNA: TGTGCCACCCAAATTAACAGGGATTCAGGGACTGAAGCTTTCTTT. It codes for CATQINRDSGTEAFF.

The chain carries TRBV7-9 and TRBJ1-5; TRBD1 is a possible D gene (5 bases). CDR1 and CDR2 (germline): SEHNR, FQNEAQ (reference sequence). The CDR3 has 13 residues. V was pared by 5 bases and J by 2 bases, with 7 bases between. Here the CDR3 reads CASSETGNQPQHF. As DNA, the CDR3 is TGTGCCAGCAGCGAGACAGGCAATCAGCCCCAGCATTTT.

The V and J genes are TRBV29-1 and TRBJ2-7; D is perhaps TRBD1 (6 bases). The CDR3 totals 13 residues. V was clipped by 3 bases and J by 2 bases, with 11 bases between them. Germline assignment: CDR1 SQVTM and CDR2 ANQGSEA. CDR3 sequence (DNA): TGCAGCGTTGATATACAGGGAACCTACGAGCAGTACTTC. Protein product: CSVDIQGTYEQYF.

V gene TRBV10-3 combines with J gene TRBJ1-1, with TRBD1 matching over 7 bases. Germline assignment: CDR1 ENHRY and CDR2 SYGVKD. This CDR3 region has 14 residues. J gave up 1 base and V 7 bases, and 6 bases lay outside the gene matches. In DNA form, the CDR3 reads TGTGCCATCACCCCGGGACAGACGAACACTGAAGCTTTCTTT. This encodes CAITPGQTNTEAFF.

This rearrangement joins TRBV5-1 to TRBJ2-7; TRBD2 agrees at 11 bases. The CDR3 length is 16 residues. Per the germline V gene, CDR1 is SGHRS and CDR2 is YFSETQ. Trimming cost V 4 bases and J 3 bases; bases outside gene matches: 9. The CDR3 DNA follows: TGCGCCAGCAGCCTCGTTAGCGGGAGGGCGGGCTACGAGCAGTACTTC. Encoded protein: CASSLVSGRAGYEQYF.

This chain joins TRBV7-2 and TRBJ1-4; TRBD1 might be the D (6 bases). Germline-derived CDR1 and CDR2 are SGHTA and FQGNSA. The CDR3 consists of 16 residues. V lost 5 bases to trimming and J lost 4 bases, with 17 bases between them. The CDR3 here is CASSLMGGGGNEKLFF. As DNA, the CDR3 is TGTGCCAGCAGCCTCATGGGGGGCGGGGGTAATGAAAAACTGTTTTTT. Looking up the rest from reference TRBV7-2 and TRBJ1-4 gives the full variable domain: GAGVSQSPSNKVTEKGKDVELRCDPISGHTALYWYRQSLGQGLEFLIYFQGNSAPDKSGLPSDRFSAERTGGSVSTLTIQRTQQEDSAVYLCASSLMGGGGNEKLFFGSGTQLSVL.

This clone was seen just once. This CDR3 is CASSNGLDTQYF. The CDR3 DNA reads TGTGCCAGTAGTAACGGTTTAGATACGCAGTATTTT. The chain uses TRBV19 and TRBJ2-3, with D uncertain. V was pared by 4 bases and J by 5 bases, with 7 bases between. This CDR3 comprises 12 residues. Per the germline V gene, CDR1 is LNHDA and CDR2 is SQIVND (reference sequence).

This chain joins TRBV19 and TRBJ2-1; 8 nucleotides match TRBD2. The germline CDR1 and CDR2 sequences are LNHDA and SQIVND (reference sequence). The ends lost 3 bases at V and 8 bases at J; junction bases unmatched: 9. The CDR3 runs 15 residues. The CDR3: CASSIPSGSMDEQFF. CDR3 nucleotides: TGTGCCAGTAGTATCCCCAGCGGGAGTATGGATGAGCAGTTCTTC.

J is TRBJ2-2 and V is TRBV6-4; 15 bases are shared with TRBD2. CDR1 is MRHNA, CDR2 SNTAGT, per germline. The CDR3 sequence is 16 residues long. Germline trimming cut 5 bases from V and 5 bases from J; bases unmatched to any gene: 3. CDR3 DNA sequence: TGTGCCAGCAGTCCCGGGACTAGCGGGAGGACCGGGGAGCTGTTTTTT. The encoded protein is CASSPGTSGRTGELFF.

The rearrangement joins TRBV5-1 to TRBJ2-1; 8 positions match TRBD1. The germline gives CDR1 SGHRS, CDR2 YFSETQ. The CDR3 is 16 residues long. Unmatched junction bases numbered 10, after V lost 4 bases and J lost 4 bases. Written as DNA, the CDR3 is TGCGCCAGCAGCCCTCGACAGGGGATCTCGTACAATGAGCAGTTCTTC. This sequence encodes CASSPRQGISYNEQFF.

V is TRBV28 and J is TRBJ1-1; maybe TRBD1 (5 bases). This CDR3 spans 14 amino acids. Trimming took off 2 bases at V and 8 bases at J, with 15 bases between the two ends. Germline V CDR1 and CDR2: MDHEN, SYDVKM. CDR3 sequence: CASSLGLGLREAFF. The CDR3 nucleotides read TGTGCCAGCAGTTTAGGGTTGGGGCTACGGGAAGCTTTCTTT.